A single sample gave rise to the 26 T cell receptor beta chains below, sequenced in a study of T cells in Graves' hyperthyroidism and ophthalmopathy. Amplification of TCR beta CDR3 regions was performed using RNA transcripts as template. Initially, a first-round RT-PCR of the TCR CDR3 employed the HTBI primer set. TCRdb fed the multiplex PCR reads into MiXCR, producing one record per CDR3 protein. The sample yields more than 450,000 distinct CDR3 sequences, about 20% seen once. Sequencing was done on a sample of blood. These receptor sequences come from a man aged 40-55 years with Graves' ophthalmopathy.

This clonotype has a count of ten or more. The V gene is TRBV30, the J gene TRBJ1-2; D call uncertain. The CDR3 covers 13 residues. Per germline, CDR1 GTSNPN and CDR2 SVGIG (reference sequence). Between the trimmed V and J ends, which lost 4 bases and 4 bases, there was a span of 13 bases. CDR3 amino acids: CAWNLDVAYGYTF. CDR3 DNA sequence: TGTGCCTGGAATCTTGACGTGGCCTATGGCTACACCTTC.

This clonotype occurred a few times. V and J are TRBV30 and TRBJ2-7; D ambiguous. Trimming stripped 0 bases from V and 5 bases from J, with 14 bases between. Germline CDR1 reads GTSNPN; CDR2 reads SVGIG (reference sequence). The length of the CDR3 is 14 residues. DNA for the CDR3: TGTGCCTGGAGTGTACAAGTGGGCTTGGACGAGCAGTACTTC. Its protein product is CAWSVQVGLDEQYF.

The chain is built from TRBV27 and TRBJ1-2; possibly TRBD1 for D (5 bases). Deletions cut 5 bases from V and 4 bases from J, with 20 bases between. This CDR3 is 16 amino acids long. Germline CDR1 and CDR2: MNHEY and SMNVEV (reference sequence). In DNA, the CDR3 is TGTGCCAGCAGTCCTGGGGACCTGTCCCCCCTCTATGGCTACACCTTC. Encoded protein: CASSPGDLSPLYGYTF.

As regards this clonotype: A much larger clone lies a single base off, so this may be a read error. The V and J genes are TRBV16 and TRBJ2-7; D remains unclear. Germline V gene data show CDR1 as KGHSY and CDR2 as FQNENV. The V and J ends lost 3 bases and 0 bases respectively, with 3 bases between them. The CDR3 extends over 12 amino acids. DNA of the CDR3: TGTGCCAGCAGCCATTACTCCTACGAGCAGTACTTC. Amino acids: CASSHYSYEQYF.

This clonotype was seen a few times. The CDR3 sequence is CASRRQGSTGELFF. The CDR3 nucleotides are TGTGCCAGCAGACGACAGGGGAGCACCGGGGAGCTGTTTTTT. The chain combines TRBV28 with TRBJ2-2, with TRBD1 identical over 8 bases. The CDR3 loop spans 14 amino acids. Germline V gene sequence: CDR1 MDHEN, CDR2 SYDVKM. Unmatched junction bases numbered 4, after V lost 6 bases and J lost 4 bases.

V usage is TRBV5-5 and J usage is TRBJ1-4; D uncertain. The CDR3 contains 13 residues. The V end lost 3 bases, the J end lost 5 bases, and 8 bases lay between the germline ends. Germline CDR1 and CDR2: SGHKS and YYEKEE (reference sequence). The CDR3 loop is CASSYERNEKLFF. CDR3 coding DNA: TGTGCCAGCAGCTACGAAAGGAATGAAAAACTGTTTTTT.

There are a few counts of this clonotype. The genes are TRBV7-9 and TRBJ2-1, with 13 bases identical to TRBD2. Trimming removed 3 bases from V and 6 bases from J; junction bases left unmatched: 8. The CDR3 sequence is 17 residues long. Germline lookup yields CDR1 SEHNR and CDR2 FQNEAQ (reference sequence). DNA for the CDR3: TGTGCCAGCAGCTTCGGACTAGCGGGAGTATCGGGCAATGAGCAGTTCTTC. It specifies CASSFGLAGVSGNEQFF.

This clonotype was detected ten times or more. The chain joins TRBV4-3 to TRBJ2-7; D possibly corresponds to TRBD2 (5 bases). Trimming pared 3 bases from V and 2 bases from J, leaving 14 bases between. The CDR3 extends over 15 amino acids. The germline CDR1 and CDR2 sequences are LGHNA and YSLEER. The CDR3, as DNA: TGCGCCAGCAGCCAGGGCTTGGCGGGCACCTACGAGCAGTACTTC. Encoded protein: CASSQGLAGTYEQYF.

This clonotype has at least ten counts. The J gene is TRBJ2-1, the V gene TRBV5-6, with TRBD2 as a possible D gene (6 bases). With 4 bases removed from V and 6 bases from J, the gap between germline ends came to 14 bases. Looked up from germline, CDR1 is SGHDT and CDR2 is YYEEEE. CDR3 length equals 14 residues. The chain's CDR3 is CASSPTRLVNEQFF. In nucleotides, the CDR3 is TGTGCCAGCAGCCCCACCCGACTAGTCAATGAGCAGTTCTTC.

This clonotype was counted many times. The V call is TRBV5-1, the J call TRBJ2-1; perhaps D is TRBD1 or TRBD2 (6 bases each). V was pared by 0 bases and J by 2 bases, with 9 bases between. This CDR3 spans 15 amino acids. Germline V gene lookup returns CDR1 SGHRS and CDR2 YFSETQ. The CDR3 sequence: CASSLAGATYNEQFF. CDR3 DNA: TGCGCCAGCAGCTTGGCGGGGGCCACCTACAATGAGCAGTTCTTC.

The J gene is TRBJ1-6, the V gene TRBV7-8; no reliable D call. V was cut by 2 bases and J by 7 bases, with 12 bases left in between. The CDR3 consists of 15 residues. CDR1 and CDR2 (germline): SGHVS, FQNEAQ. The CDR3 region is CASSLSDWNNSPLHF. In nucleotides, the CDR3 is TGTGCCAGCAGCTTATCAGACTGGAACAATTCACCCCTCCACTTT.

This clonotype has at least ten counts. The gene calls are TRBV7-8 and TRBJ2-2, with 10 bases identical to TRBD1. Germline CDR1 reads SGHVS; CDR2 reads FQNEAQ. With V trimmed by 5 bases and J by 7 bases, 16 bases remained unmatched. The CDR3 has 18 amino acids. The CDR3 here is CASSHPRDRGSIIGELFF. The CDR3 nucleotides read TGTGCCAGCAGCCACCCCCGGGACAGGGGTAGTATAATCGGGGAGCTGTTTTTT.

This chain links TRBV7-3 with TRBJ2-1; TRBD1 might be the D (6 bases). CDR1 is SGHTA and CDR2 is FQGTGA in the germline V gene. The germline V and J ends were trimmed by 5 bases and 5 bases, with 10 bases remaining between them. The CDR3 has 13 residues. The CDR3 region is CASSRDTHNEQFF. CDR3 coding DNA: TGTGCCAGCAGCCGGGACACCCACAATGAGCAGTTCTTC.

Ten or more counts support this clonotype. The chain couples TRBV18 to TRBJ1-1, with 11 positions matching TRBD1. V dropped 4 bases and J dropped 4; count of bases not matched to a gene: 5. This CDR3 is built from 15 residues. Germline CDR1 KGHSH, CDR2 LQKENI. CDR3 bases: TGTGCCAGCTCACTAGGACAGGGGGCAGTCACTGAAGCTTTCTTT. Translated: CASSLGQGAVTEAFF.

This clonotype has only a few counts. V usage is TRBV20-1 and J usage is TRBJ2-5; D ambiguous. The germline V gene encodes CDR1 DFQATT and CDR2 SNEGSKA (reference sequence). The CDR3 sequence is 12 residues long. The V end lost 1 base, the J end lost 2 bases, and 5 bases lay between the germline ends. The CDR3 sequence: CSARVRQETQYF. The CDR3 bases are TGCAGTGCTAGAGTTCGTCAAGAGACCCAGTACTTC.

J is TRBJ2-3 and V is TRBV9; no clear D gene. This CDR3 has 14 amino acids. Germline CDR1 is SGDLS and CDR2 is YYNGEE. The V gene lost 0 bases and the J gene lost 3 bases, with 8 bases spanning the gap. CDR3 amino acids: CASSVGALTDTQYF. The CDR3 nucleotides are TGTGCCAGCAGCGTAGGGGCACTTACAGATACGCAGTATTTT.

This clonotype was counted many times. This chain uses TRBV6-1 with TRBJ1-6, with 7 bases fitting TRBD1. In germline, CDR1 is MNHNS, CDR2 SASEGT. Unmatched junction bases numbered 8, after V lost 6 bases and J lost 3 bases. The CDR3 is 16 amino acids. This chain's CDR3 is CASRGTGEGYNSPLHF. The CDR3 coding sequence is TGTGCCAGCAGAGGCACAGGGGAGGGCTATAATTCACCCCTCCACTTT.

The chain links TRBV9 to TRBJ2-7; D possibly corresponds to TRBD2 (6 bases). The length of the CDR3 is 12 residues. The ends were cut back, 3 bases at V and 6 bases at J, with 10 bases in the middle. In germline, CDR1 is SGDLS, CDR2 YYNGEE. As DNA, the CDR3 is TGTGCCAGCAGCGCGCAGGGAGGCGAGCAGTACTTC. The encoded protein is CASSAQGGEQYF.

V gene TRBV6-2 or TRBV6-3 combines with J gene TRBJ1-1; tentatively, D is TRBD1 (5 bases). CDR1 is MNHEY, CDR2 SVGEGT, per germline. V lost 0 bases and J 9 bases, leaving 14 bases between the germline ends. The length of the CDR3 is 14 residues. CDR3 sequence: CASSYSTPRGQAFF. CDR3 DNA sequence: TGTGCCAGCAGTTACTCGACCCCGCGGGGCCAAGCTTTCTTT.

At least ten counts were recorded for this clonotype. The chain has TRBV20-1 and TRBJ2-5, with D unresolved. Germline CDR1 DFQATT, CDR2 SNEGSKA (reference sequence). CDR3 length equals 11 residues. Trimming removed 4 bases from V and 2 bases from J, with 5 bases in between. The CDR3 protein is CSANLQETQYF. The CDR3 coding sequence is TGCAGTGCTAACTTACAAGAGACCCAGTACTTC.

The chain couples TRBV15 to TRBJ2-7, with D tentatively TRBD2 (5 bases). CDR3 length: 12 residues. Germline V gives CDR1 LNHNV, CDR2 YYDKDF (reference sequence). Trimming removed 3 bases from V and 5 bases from J, with 8 bases in between. The CDR3 region is CATSRDGDEQYF. In DNA form, the CDR3 reads TGTGCCACCAGCAGGGACGGGGACGAGCAGTACTTC.

This clonotype was detected many times. V gene TRBV11-2 combines with J gene TRBJ2-1; 9 bases agree with TRBD2. Germline-derived CDR1 and CDR2 are SGHAT and FQNNGV. Germline trimming cut 5 bases from V and 5 bases from J; bases unmatched to any gene: 16. The CDR3 runs 18 residues. CDR3 loop: CASSVMPFSGGTHNEQFF. In nucleotides, the CDR3 is TGTGCCAGCAGCGTTATGCCGTTCAGCGGGGGGACCCACAATGAGCAGTTCTTC.

The sample holds many counts of this clonotype. The J gene is TRBJ2-5, the V gene TRBV2, with 9 bases matching TRBD2. J gave up 6 bases and V 3 bases, and 11 bases lay outside the gene matches. The CDR3 is 16 amino acids. Germline CDR1 is SNHLY and CDR2 is FYNNEI. The CDR3 sequence: CASSDAGGRLGKTQYF. The DNA of the CDR3 is TGTGCCAGCAGTGACGCGGGAGGGAGACTGGGGAAGACCCAGTACTTC.

This clonotype was counted between two and nine times. V is TRBV7-8 and J is TRBJ2-1; 9 bases match TRBD1. The CDR3 length is 18 residues. J was trimmed by 6 bases and V by 1 base; bases with no gene match: 13. The germline V gene encodes CDR1 SGHVS and CDR2 FQNEAQ. The CDR3 nucleotides read TGTGCCAGCAGCTTAGACATCCCGGGACAGGGAACACGCAATGAGCAGTTCTTC. Its translation: CASSLDIPGQGTRNEQFF.

The chain joins TRBV29-1 to TRBJ2-7; the match to TRBD2 covers 7 bases. V lost 6 bases, J lost 0 bases, and 5 bases stayed unmatched. Per the germline V gene, CDR1 is SQVTM and CDR2 is ANQGSEA. This CDR3 is built from 13 residues. CDR3 sequence reads: CSVRSGVSYEQYF. The DNA for the CDR3 is TGCAGCGTCCGGAGCGGGGTCTCCTACGAGCAGTACTTC.

This clonotype was observed a few times. The CDR3 region has the DNA TGTGCCAGCACCGAACAGGGACTAGCAGCCCGCACCGAGTTCTTC. It encodes CASTEQGLAARTEFF. The gene calls are TRBV6-1 and TRBJ2-1; TRBD2 matches 9 bases. The trim removed 7 bases at V and 14 bases at J, leaving 18 bases unmatched. Germline V gene data show CDR1 as MNHNS and CDR2 as SASEGT. This CDR3 has 15 amino acids.